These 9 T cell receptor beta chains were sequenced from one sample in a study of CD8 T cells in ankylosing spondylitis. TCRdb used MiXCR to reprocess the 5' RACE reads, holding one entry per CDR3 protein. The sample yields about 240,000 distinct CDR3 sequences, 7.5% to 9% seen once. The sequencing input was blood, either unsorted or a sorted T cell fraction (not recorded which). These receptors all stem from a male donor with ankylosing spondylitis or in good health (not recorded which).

The CDR3, as DNA: TGTGCCACCAGTACAGGCACTGGGAACATTCAGTACTTC. It yields the protein CATSTGTGNIQYF. The rearrangement links TRBV24-1 to TRBJ2-4, with D tentatively TRBD1 (5 bases). The germline CDR1 and CDR2 sequences are KGHDR and SFDVKD. CDR3 size: 13 residues. Trimming took off 6 bases at V and 7 bases at J, with 12 bases between the two ends.

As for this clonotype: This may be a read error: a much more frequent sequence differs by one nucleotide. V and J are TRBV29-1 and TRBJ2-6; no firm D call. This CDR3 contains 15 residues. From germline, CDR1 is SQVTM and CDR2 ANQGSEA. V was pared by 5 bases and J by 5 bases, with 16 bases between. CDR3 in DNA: TGCAGCGTTATGCTTGGTAGTGCGTGGGCCAACGTCCTGACTTTC. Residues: CSVMLGSAWANVLTF.

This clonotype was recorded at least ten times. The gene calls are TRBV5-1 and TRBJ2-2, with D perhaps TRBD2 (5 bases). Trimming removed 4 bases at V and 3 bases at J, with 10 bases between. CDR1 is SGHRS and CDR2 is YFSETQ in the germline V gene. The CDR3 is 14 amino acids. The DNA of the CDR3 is TGCGCCAGCAGCCCGAGGGAGTACACCGGGGAGCTGTTTTTT. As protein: CASSPREYTGELFF.

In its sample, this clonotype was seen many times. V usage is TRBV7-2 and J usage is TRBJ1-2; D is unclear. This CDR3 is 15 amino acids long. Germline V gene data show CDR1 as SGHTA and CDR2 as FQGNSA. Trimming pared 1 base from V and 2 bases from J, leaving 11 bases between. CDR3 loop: CASSLVSLGNYGYTF. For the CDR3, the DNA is TGTGCCAGCAGCTTAGTATCTCTGGGGAACTATGGCTACACCTTC.

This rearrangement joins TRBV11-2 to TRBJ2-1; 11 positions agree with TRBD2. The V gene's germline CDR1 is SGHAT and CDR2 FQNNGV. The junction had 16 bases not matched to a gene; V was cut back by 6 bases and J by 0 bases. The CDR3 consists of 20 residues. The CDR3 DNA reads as TGTGCCAGCAGGGCTCTGGGGGCTAGCGGGAGGATTAGCTCCTACAATGAGCAGTTCTTC. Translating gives CASRALGASGRISSYNEQFF.

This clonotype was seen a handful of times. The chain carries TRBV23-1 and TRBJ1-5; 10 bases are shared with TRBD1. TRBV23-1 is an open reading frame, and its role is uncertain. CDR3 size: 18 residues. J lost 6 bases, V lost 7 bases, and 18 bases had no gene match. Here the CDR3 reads CASILRGPGQGMFQPQHF. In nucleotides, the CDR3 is TGCGCCAGCATCCTAAGAGGTCCGGGACAGGGGATGTTTCAGCCCCAGCATTTT.

CDR3 DNA sequence: TGTGCCATCAGCCCCGGGGGGAAAGAGACCCAGTACTTC. Its protein product is CAISPGGKETQYF. The chain is built from TRBV10-3 and TRBJ2-5; 7 nucleotides line up with TRBD2. V trimming: 6 bases; J trimming: 3 bases; junction bases outside the gene matches: 4. Per germline, CDR1 ENHRY and CDR2 SYGVKD. The CDR3 contains 13 residues.

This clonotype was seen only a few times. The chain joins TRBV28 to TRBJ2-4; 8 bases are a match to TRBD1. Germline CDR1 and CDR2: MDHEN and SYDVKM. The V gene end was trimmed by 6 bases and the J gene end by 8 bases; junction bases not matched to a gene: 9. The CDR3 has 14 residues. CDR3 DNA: TGTGCCAGCAGCCGGACAGGGAATTTAGACATTCAGTACTTC. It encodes CASSRTGNLDIQYF.

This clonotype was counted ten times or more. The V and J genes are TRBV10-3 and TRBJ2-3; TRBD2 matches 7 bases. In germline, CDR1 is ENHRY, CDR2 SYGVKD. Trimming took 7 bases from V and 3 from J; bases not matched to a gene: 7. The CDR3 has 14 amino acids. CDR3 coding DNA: TGTGCCATCAATCCTAGCGGCAGAACAGATACGCAGTATTTT. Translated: CAINPSGRTDTQYF.